This T cell receptor beta chain derives from a study of blood T cell repertoires in COVID-19. Study background: The United States, Italy and Spain were the sources of the acute and convalescent COVID-19 samples.

This clone was detected a few times. The same CDR3 is also encoded by other DNA sequences in this sample. Sequencing used immunoSEQ multiplex PCR; TCRdb keeps in-frame clones, though not all of them. The sample records about 160,000 clones, 70% to 90% being singletons. J was trimmed by 3 bases and V by 4 bases; bases with no gene match: 5. CDR1 SGHRS and CDR2 YFSETQ come from the germline V gene. The CDR3 totals 14 residues. The sample taken for sequencing was PBMCs or T cells enriched from blood (not recorded which). This sequence joins TRBV5-1 and TRBJ2-3; TRBD2 matches 7 bases. The sequence derives from a woman aged 45-65 years who had recovered from COVID-19. CDR3 protein: CASSPGLGTDTQYF. CDR3 coding DNA: TGCGCCAGCAGCCCCGGACTAGGGACAGATACGCAGTATTTT.